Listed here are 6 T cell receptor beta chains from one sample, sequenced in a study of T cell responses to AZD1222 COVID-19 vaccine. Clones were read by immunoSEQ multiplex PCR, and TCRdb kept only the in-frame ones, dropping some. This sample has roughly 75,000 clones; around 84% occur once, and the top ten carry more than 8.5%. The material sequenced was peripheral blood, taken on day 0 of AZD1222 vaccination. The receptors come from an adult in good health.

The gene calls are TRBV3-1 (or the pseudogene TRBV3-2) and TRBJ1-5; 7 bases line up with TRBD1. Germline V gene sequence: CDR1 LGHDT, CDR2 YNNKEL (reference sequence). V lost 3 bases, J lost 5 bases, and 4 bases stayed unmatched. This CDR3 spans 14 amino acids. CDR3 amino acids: CASSQEQGYQPQHF. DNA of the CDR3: TGTGCCAGCAGCCAGGAACAGGGGTATCAGCCCCAGCATTTT.

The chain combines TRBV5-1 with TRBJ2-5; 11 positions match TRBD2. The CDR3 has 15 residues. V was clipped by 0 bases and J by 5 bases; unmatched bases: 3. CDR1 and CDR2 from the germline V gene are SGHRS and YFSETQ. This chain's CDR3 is CASSLAGTSGETQYF. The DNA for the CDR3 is TGCGCCAGCAGCTTGGCCGGGACTAGCGGTGAGACCCAGTACTTC.

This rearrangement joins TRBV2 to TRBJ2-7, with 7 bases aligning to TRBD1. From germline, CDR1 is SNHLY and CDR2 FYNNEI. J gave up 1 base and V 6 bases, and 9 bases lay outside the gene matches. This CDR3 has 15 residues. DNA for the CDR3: TGTGCCAGCAGCCACCCCCGGGACAGTTCCTACGAGCAGTACTTC. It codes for CASSHPRDSSYEQYF.

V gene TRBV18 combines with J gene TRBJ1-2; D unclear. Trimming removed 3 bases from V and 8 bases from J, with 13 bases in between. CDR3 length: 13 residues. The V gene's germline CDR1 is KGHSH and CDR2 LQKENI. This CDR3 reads CASSPTSGEGYTF. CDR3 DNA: TGTGCCAGCTCACCGACGAGTGGGGAGGGCTACACCTTC.

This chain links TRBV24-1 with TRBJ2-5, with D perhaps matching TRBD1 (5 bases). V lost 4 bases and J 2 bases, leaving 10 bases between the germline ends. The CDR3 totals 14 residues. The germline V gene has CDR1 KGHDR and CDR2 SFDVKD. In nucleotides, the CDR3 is TGTGCCACCAGTGACCAGGGTCATCAAGAGACCCAGTACTTC. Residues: CATSDQGHQETQYF.

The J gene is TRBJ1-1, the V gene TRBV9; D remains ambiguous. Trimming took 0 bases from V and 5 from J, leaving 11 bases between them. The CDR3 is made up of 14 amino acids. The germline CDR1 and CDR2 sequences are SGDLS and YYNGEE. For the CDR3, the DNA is TGTGCCAGCAGCGTAGGGGTATCATGGACTGAAGCTTTCTTT. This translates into CASSVGVSWTEAFF.